A selection of T cell receptor beta chains follows, all from one sample in a study of blood T cell repertoires in COVID-19. Clones were read by immunoSEQ multiplex PCR, and TCRdb kept only the in-frame ones, dropping some. The data show roughly 330,000 clones, approximately 88% seen once. Sequenced sample: PBMCs or T cells enriched from blood (not recorded which). All receptors derive from a man younger than 40 who had recovered from COVID-19. The CDR3 runs from the conserved cysteine through the conserved F or W. A D gene is named only where the DNA matches it firmly. Size is omitted from some rows. Given values are once, few, many or a class for expanded clones.

>-|TRBJ2-1|TRBV6-5|once
CASSYSGGNHYNEQFF
TGTGCCAGCAGTTACTCGGGGGGAAACCACTACAATGAGCAGTTCTTC
>-|TRBJ1-1|TRBV19|-
CASRRGTEAFF
TGTGCCAGTAGGCGGGGGACTGAAGCTTTCTTT
>-|TRBJ1-1|TRBV28|-
CASSLRSGVVETEAFF
TGTGCCAGCAGTTTAAGGTCGGGGGTTGTGGAGACTGAAGCTTTCTTT
>-|TRBJ1-4|TRBV18|-
CASSLRVTTNEKLFF
TGTGCCAGCTCACTTCGGGTTACAACTAATGAAAAACTGTTTTTT
>TRBD1|TRBJ2-2|TRBV10-3|-
CAISEHGTGNTGELFF
TGTGCCATCAGTGAGCATGGGACAGGGAACACCGGGGAGCTGTTTTTT
>TRBD1|TRBJ2-7|TRBV5-4|-
CASSLRGTGVFEQYF
TGTGCCAGCAGCTTGCGGGGGACAGGGGTTTTCGAGCAGTACTTC
>-|TRBJ2-1|TRBV5-1|-
CASSLATYNEQFF
TGCGCCAGCAGCTTAGCCACCTACAATGAGCAGTTCTTC
>TRBD2|TRBJ2-7|TRBV29-1|-
CSVEGLAGGPEYEQYF
TGCAGCGTCGAAGGACTAGCGGGGGGGCCCGAATACGAGCAGTACTTC
>-|TRBJ1-2|TRBV10-3|-
CAISESRAERGYTF
TGTGCCATCAGTGAGTCGAGGGCCGAGCGTGGCTACACCTTC
>TRBD1|TRBJ2-7|TRBV19|-
CASSPRDRGGYEQYF
TGTGCCAGTAGTCCCCGAGACAGGGGAGGCTACGAGCAGTACTTC
>TRBD1|TRBJ1-2|TRBV2|-
CASRGGQNYGYTF
TGTGCCAGCAGGGGGGGACAGAATTATGGCTACACCTTC
>-|TRBJ1-1|TRBV28|-
CASSPGREAFF
TGTGCCAGCAGCCCAGGTCGTGAAGCTTTCTTT
>TRBD1|TRBJ1-4|TRBV2|-
CASSRGQGAYEKLFF
TGTGCCAGCAGCCGGGGACAGGGGGCTTATGAAAAACTGTTTTTT
>TRBD1|TRBJ1-5|TRBV27|-
CASHPSTGGGQPQHF
TGTGCCAGCCATCCATCGACAGGGGGCGGACAGCCCCAGCATTTT
>-|TRBJ1-5|TRBV7-8|-
CASSLEGRGNQPQHF
TGTGCCAGCAGCTTAGAGGGCCGGGGAAATCAGCCCCAGCATTTT
>-|TRBJ1-2|TRBV6-5|-
CASRPGDAYGYTF
TGTGCCAGCAGACCAGGGGATGCCTATGGCTACACCTTC
>-|TRBJ2-1|TRBV6-5|-
CASSRSNEQFF
TGTGCCAGCAGTCGGTCAAATGAGCAGTTCTTC
>-|TRBJ2-5|TRBV19|-
CASSIGRQETQYF
TGTGCCAGTAGTATAGGGCGGCAAGAGACCCAGTACTTC
>-|TRBJ1-4|TRBV19|-
CASKFSGEKLFF
TGTGCCAGCAAGTTTTCCGGGGAAAAACTGTTTTTT
>-|TRBJ2-1|TRBV19|-
CASSMAAESSYNEQFF
TGTGCCAGTAGTATGGCAGCGGAAAGCTCCTACAATGAGCAGTTCTTC
>TRBD1|TRBJ1-4|TRBV19|-
CATSDRGDEKLFF
TGTGCCACCTCGGACAGGGGCGATGAAAAACTGTTTTTT
>TRBD1|TRBJ1-5|TRBV28|-
CASSFPGQSNQPQHF
TGTGCCAGCAGTTTTCCGGGACAGAGCAATCAGCCCCAGCATTTT
>-|TRBJ2-5|TRBV7-9|-
CASSLARTGSGRRETQYF
TGTGCCAGCAGCTTAGCGAGGACGGGGTCAGGGAGGCGAGAGACCCAGTACTTC
>-|TRBJ1-2|TRBV5-4|-
CASSLDPTGAGANYGYTF
TGTGCCAGCAGCCTCGATCCGACAGGAGCCGGAGCCAACTATGGCTACACCTTC
>TRBD2|TRBJ2-7|TRBV28|-
CASSSLAGTYEQYF
TGTGCCAGCAGTTCCTTAGCGGGGACCTACGAGCAGTACTTC
>-|TRBJ2-3|TRBV3-1/TRBV3-2|-
CASSQARPQWADTQYF
TGTGCCAGCAGCCAAGCCAGGCCCCAATGGGCAGATACGCAGTATTTT
>-|TRBJ2-3|TRBV4-1|-
CASSARSTDTQYF
TGCGCCAGCAGCGCGAGAAGCACAGATACGCAGTATTTT